This TCR beta chain originates from a study of regulatory T cells in long-lasting Graves disease. In this sample, this clonotype turned up many times. Noted time point: newly diagnosed GD, antithyroid drugs for less than 3 months. Scientists built the TCR library using RNA that was extracted from PBMCs. Patient provenance is recorded as an endocrinology department in Xi'an, China. V was shortened by 4 bases and J by 2 bases, with 12 bases between the two germline ends. The CDR3 is 15 amino acids. Germline CDR1 and CDR2: MDHEN and SYDVKM. With iRepertoire HTBI primers and Arm-PCR of CDR3 regions, TCR beta libraries were built. TCRdb called the multiplex PCR reads again in MiXCR, with one record for every CDR3 protein. The sample has around 500,000 distinct CDR3 sequences; around 13% are singletons. These data are also associated with another study on T cells in Graves' hyperthyroidism and ophthalmopathy.

This chain uses TRBV28 with TRBJ1-5; D is unclear. This receptor was obtained from a woman between 25 and 40 years old with Graves disease. The sequencing used peripheral blood mononuclear cells (PBMCs), collected at new diagnosis, from a patient treated with antithyroid drugs. The CDR3 reads CASSSQMTGNQPQHF. Here the CDR3 DNA reads TGTGCCAGCAGTTCCCAGATGACGGGCAATCAGCCCCAGCATTTT.